A single T cell receptor (beta chain) is shown here with its context. The antigen is not known. Trimming cost V 0 bases and J 4 bases, with 8 bases left between them. Germline CDR1 SGHTA, CDR2 FQGNSA. This CDR3 has 14 residues. This entry belongs to a study of T cells in localized non-small cell lung cancer. Produced via immunoSEQ multiplex PCR; TCRdb's table is partial and in-frame only. The data contain 50,000 to 75,000 clones, 90% to 95% of them singletons. Findings and limits, study-wide: Uninvolved nearby lung showed the greatest T cell clonality, exceeding that found in tumor. Because sequencing included only one region (of the tumor), heterogeneity remains possible. Higher blood T cell density tracked longer overall survival. A median around 55 of the top 100 tumor clones appeared in adjacent lung.

V is TRBV7-2 and J is TRBJ2-3; the D is unclear. The sample here was peripheral blood, taken before any cancer treatment. This receptor was identified in a man aged 40 to 70 with stage I lung adenocarcinoma. CDR3 sequence: CASSLAPGPDTQYF. The DNA of the CDR3 is TGTGCCAGCAGCTTAGCGCCGGGCCCAGATACGCAGTATTTT.